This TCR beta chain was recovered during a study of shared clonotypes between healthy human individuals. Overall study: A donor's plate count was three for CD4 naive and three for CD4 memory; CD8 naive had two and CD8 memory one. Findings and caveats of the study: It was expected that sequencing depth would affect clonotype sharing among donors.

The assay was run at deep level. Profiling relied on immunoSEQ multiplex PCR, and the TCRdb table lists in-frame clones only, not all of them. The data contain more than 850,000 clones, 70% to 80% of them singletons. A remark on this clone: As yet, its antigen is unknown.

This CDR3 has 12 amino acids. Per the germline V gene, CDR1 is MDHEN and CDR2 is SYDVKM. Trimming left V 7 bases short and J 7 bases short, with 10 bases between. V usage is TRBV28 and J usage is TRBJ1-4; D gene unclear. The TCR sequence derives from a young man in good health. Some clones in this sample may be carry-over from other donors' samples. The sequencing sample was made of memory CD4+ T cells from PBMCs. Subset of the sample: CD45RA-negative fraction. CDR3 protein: CASKGDREKLFF. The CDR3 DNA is TGTGCCAGCAAGGGAGATCGTGAAAAACTGTTTTTT.